Reported below is one TCR beta chain. This sample was included in a study of identical twins. Trimming shortened V by 1 base and J by 0 bases, and 10 bases separated the two germline ends. The CDR3 sequence is 15 residues long. Germline V gene sequence: CDR1 SGHRS, CDR2 YFSETQ. From the 5' RACE reads, TCRdb called clonotypes with MiXCR, one entry per CDR3 protein. Found here are around 1.7 million distinct CDR3 sequences, about 31% of them singletons; the top ten hold around 0.3%. Only healthy Caucasians were enrolled as donors. Specimen: cord blood. The sequence was obtained from a newborn girl in good health. This chain connects TRBV5-1 to TRBJ1-2; D gene ambiguous. The CDR3 DNA follows: TGCGCCAGCAGCTTGCTGGGATTCGCTAACTATGGCTACACCTTC. This gives the protein CASSLLGFANYGYTF.